This TCR beta chain was identified in a study of blood T cells in healthy people across ages. Findings and caveats of the study: Among long-lived donors, naive CD4+ cells were more numerous and diversity higher than in aged donors.

The authors ran a second PCR of about 7 to 11 cycles using a sample-barcoded 5' primer and a J-beta primer mix. Each cDNA molecule, via a template-switch adaptor with 12 random nucleotides, was tagged. MiXCR, run by TCRdb on the 5' RACE reads, gives a single entry per CDR3 protein. The table lists approximately 1.5 million distinct CDR3 sequences, 42% of them singletons. V lost 1 base, J lost 5 bases, and 6 bases lay in between. CDR1 is SGHTA, CDR2 FQGTGA, per germline. The CDR3 consists of 13 residues. Of note for this clonotype: Its target is unknown.

Input material: blood. The receptor was isolated from a woman between 18 and 29 years old in good health. This sequence joins TRBV7-3 and TRBJ2-1; D not certain. The DNA of the CDR3 is TGTGCCAGCAGCTTAAACCCGCACAATGAGCAGTTCTTC. As protein: CASSLNPHNEQFF.